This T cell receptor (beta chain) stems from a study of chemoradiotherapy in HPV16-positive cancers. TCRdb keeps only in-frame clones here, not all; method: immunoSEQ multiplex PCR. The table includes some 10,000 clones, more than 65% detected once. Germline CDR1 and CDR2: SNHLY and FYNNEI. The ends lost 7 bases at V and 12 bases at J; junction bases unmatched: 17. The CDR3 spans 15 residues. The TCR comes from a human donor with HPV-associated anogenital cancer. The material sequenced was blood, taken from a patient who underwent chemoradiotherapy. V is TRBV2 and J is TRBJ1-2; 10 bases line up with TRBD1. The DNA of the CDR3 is TGTGCCAGCATCCTCGGGTCCGGACAGGGGGGTATTGACACCTTC. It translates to CASILGSGQGGIDTF. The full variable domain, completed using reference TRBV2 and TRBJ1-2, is EPEVTQTPSHQVTQMGQEVILRCVPISNHLYFYWYRQILGQKVEFLVSFYNNEISEKSEIFDDQFSVERPDGSNFTLKIRSTKLEDSAMYFCASILGSGQGGIDTFGSGTRLTVV.